Below, 13 T cell receptor beta chains from the same sample are listed, as sequenced in a study of early T cells in non-severe SARS-CoV-2 infection. TCRdb re-called the 5' RACE reads through MiXCR, storing one row per CDR3 protein. The repertoire holds approximately 77,000 distinct CDR3 sequences, approximately 12% seen once, with around 3.5% in the top ten. The sample taken for sequencing was whole blood. The source of these receptors is an adult who was a healthcare worker with PCR-confirmed SARS-CoV-2 infection or an uninfected control (not recorded which).

On this clonotype itself: The CDR3 does not end in the conserved phenylalanine or tryptophan, so this is likely a read error. The chain joins TRBV28 to TRBJ2-7; perhaps TRBD1 as D (6 bases). The CDR3 extends over 14 amino acids. V gave up 3 bases and J gave up 2 bases, with 11 bases separating them. Per the germline V gene, CDR1 is MDHEN and CDR2 is SYDVKM. CDR3 sequence: CASSLGTGPYEQYS. The CDR3 DNA follows: TGTGCCAGCAGTTTGGGAACAGGGCCCTACGAGCAGTACTCC.

This clonotype was picked up many times. Relative to the germline gene, one junction end is altered; a read error may explain this. The chain employs TRBV5-1 and TRBJ2-3; 7 bases line up with TRBD2. Germline assignment: CDR1 SGHRS and CDR2 YFSETQ. The CDR3 is made up of 16 amino acids. The CDR3 loop is CASSQGLAASTDTQYF. The CDR3, as DNA: TGTGCCAGCAGCCAAGGCCTAGCGGCGAGCACAGATACGCAGTATTTT.

This clonotype was seen a few times. V is TRBV20-1 and J is TRBJ1-6, with 9 bases that match TRBD1. The trim removed 6 bases at V and 7 bases at J, leaving 10 bases unmatched. Per germline, CDR1 DFQATT and CDR2 SNEGSKA (reference sequence). The CDR3 contains 15 residues. The CDR3 sequence is CSAGGGQGLNSPLHF. In DNA form, the CDR3 reads TGCAGTGCGGGGGGGGGACAGGGACTCAATTCACCCCTCCACTTT.

The rearrangement links TRBV7-3 to TRBJ2-3; no definite D call. This CDR3 contains 14 residues. The V end was cut by 5 bases, the J end by 2 bases, with 11 bases between. Germline V lookup: CDR1 SGHTA, CDR2 FQGTGA. The CDR3 DNA follows: TGTGCCAGCAGCCCGGACCAATACACAGATACGCAGTATTTT. Translated: CASSPDQYTDTQYF.

J is TRBJ1-2 and V is TRBV11-2, with 10 bases that match TRBD1. This CDR3 region has 12 residues. The germline V gene encodes CDR1 SGHAT and CDR2 FQNNGV. The V segment lost 11 bases and the J segment 5 bases; nucleotides outside the gene matches: 5. CDR3 region: CASTGQGYGYTF. CDR3 nucleotides: TGTGCCTCGACGGGACAGGGGTATGGCTACACCTTC.

Ten or more counts support this clonotype. The chain recombines TRBV21-1 with TRBJ2-3; TRBD1, the table's D call, lacks a check against the DNA. TRBV21-1 is a known pseudogene. This CDR3 spans 18 amino acids. The CDR3 sequence: CASSKVGDTVRSTDTQYF. CDR3 DNA sequence: TGTGCCAGCAGCAAAGTGGGGGACACCGTTCGTAGCACAGATACGCAGTATTTT.

As to this clonotype: A much larger clone differs from this one at a single base, so this may be a read error. V gene TRBV29-1 combines with J gene TRBJ2-3, with TRBD1 matching 9 bases. Germline values: CDR1 SQVTM, CDR2 ANQGSEA. V shed 6 bases, J shed 5 bases, and the junction held 6 bases outside the gene matches. This CDR3 is 13 amino acids long. This CDR3 reads CSVGQGNRDTQYF. CDR3 nucleotide sequence: TGCAGCGTGGGACAGGGAAATAGAGATACGCAGTATTTT.

The chain recombines TRBV3-1 with TRBJ2-1, with unresolved D. Trimming left V 1 base short and J 13 bases short, with 11 bases between. The V gene's germline CDR1 is LGHDT and CDR2 YNNKEL (reference sequence). This CDR3 contains 12 residues. Here the CDR3 reads CASSQVRLQQFF. CDR3 in DNA: TGTGCCAGCAGCCAAGTCCGTCTCCAACAGTTCTTC.

This clonotype was found a few times. The chain joins TRBV20-1 to TRBJ2-5; D is unclear. V lost 7 bases and J 5 bases, leaving 20 bases between the germline ends. Germline V CDR1 and CDR2: DFQATT, SNEGSKA (reference sequence). The CDR3 totals 14 residues. DNA for the CDR3: TGCAGTGTCCCGACCGTCGAGGTCTCGGAGACCCAGTACTTC. This translates into CSVPTVEVSETQYF.

As DNA, the CDR3 is TGCGCCAGCAGTGATTTTGGGAATTCACCCCTCCACTTT. Protein sequence: CASSDFGNSPLHF. This chain uses TRBV10-2 with TRBJ1-6; D is unresolved. The CDR3 length is 13 residues. Trimming took 3 bases from V and 7 from J, leaving 7 bases between them. Germline V lookup: CDR1 WSHSY, CDR2 SAAADI.

J is TRBJ2-3 and V is TRBV20-1; D may correspond to TRBD1 or TRBD2 (6 bases each). The V gene lost 5 bases and the J gene lost 2 bases, with 14 bases spanning the gap. Per the germline V gene, CDR1 is DFQATT and CDR2 is SNEGSKA (reference sequence). The CDR3 is made up of 14 amino acids. The CDR3 region has the DNA TGCAGTGCTTGCATAGGGGGGAACACAGATACGCAGTATTTT. It is translated as CSACIGGNTDTQYF.

The chain joins TRBV28 to TRBJ2-7; 8 positions agree with TRBD2. The CDR3 length is 14 residues. Germline V gene lookup returns CDR1 MDHEN and CDR2 SYDVKM. After removal of 5 bases from V and 1 base from J, the junction contained 4 bases not matched to a gene. The CDR3: CASSQPGGSYEQYF. The DNA of the CDR3 is TGTGCCAGCAGTCAACCGGGAGGGTCCTACGAGCAGTACTTC.

This clonotype was seen many times. The gene calls are TRBV13 and TRBJ2-5, with D perhaps TRBD1 (5 bases). CDR3 length equals 14 residues. V was trimmed by 0 bases and J by 1 base, leaving 6 bases between them. Germline-derived CDR1 and CDR2 are PRHDT and FYEKMQ (reference sequence). The CDR3 region is CASSLGTAQETQYF. The CDR3 DNA sequence: TGTGCCAGCAGCTTAGGGACAGCCCAAGAGACCCAGTACTTC.